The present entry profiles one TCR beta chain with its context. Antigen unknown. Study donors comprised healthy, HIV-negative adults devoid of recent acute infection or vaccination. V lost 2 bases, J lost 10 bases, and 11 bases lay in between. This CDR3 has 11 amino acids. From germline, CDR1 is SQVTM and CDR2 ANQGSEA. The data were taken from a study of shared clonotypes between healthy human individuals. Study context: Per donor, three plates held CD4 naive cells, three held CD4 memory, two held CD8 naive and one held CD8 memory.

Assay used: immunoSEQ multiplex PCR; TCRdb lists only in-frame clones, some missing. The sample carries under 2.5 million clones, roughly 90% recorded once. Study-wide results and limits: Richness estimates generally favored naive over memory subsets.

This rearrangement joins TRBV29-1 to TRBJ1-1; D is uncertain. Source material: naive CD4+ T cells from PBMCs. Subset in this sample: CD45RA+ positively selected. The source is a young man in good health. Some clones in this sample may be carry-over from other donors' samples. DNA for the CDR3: TGCAGCGTTGAACGTCCGCGTATAGCTTTCTTT. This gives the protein CSVERPRIAFF.